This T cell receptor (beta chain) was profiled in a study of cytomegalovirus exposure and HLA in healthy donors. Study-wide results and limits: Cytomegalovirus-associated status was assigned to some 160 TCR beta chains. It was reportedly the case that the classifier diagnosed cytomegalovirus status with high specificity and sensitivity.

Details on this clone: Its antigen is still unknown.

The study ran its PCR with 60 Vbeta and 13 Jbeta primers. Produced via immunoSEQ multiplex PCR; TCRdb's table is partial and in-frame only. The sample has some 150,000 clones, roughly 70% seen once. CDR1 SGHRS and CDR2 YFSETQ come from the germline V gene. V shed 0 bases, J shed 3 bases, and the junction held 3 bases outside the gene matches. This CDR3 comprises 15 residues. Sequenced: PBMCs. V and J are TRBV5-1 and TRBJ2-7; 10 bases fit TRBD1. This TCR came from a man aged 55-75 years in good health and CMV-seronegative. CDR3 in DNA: TGCGCCAGCAGCTTGGGCGGGACAGGGGTCTACGAGCAGTACTTC. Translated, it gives CASSLGGTGVYEQYF.